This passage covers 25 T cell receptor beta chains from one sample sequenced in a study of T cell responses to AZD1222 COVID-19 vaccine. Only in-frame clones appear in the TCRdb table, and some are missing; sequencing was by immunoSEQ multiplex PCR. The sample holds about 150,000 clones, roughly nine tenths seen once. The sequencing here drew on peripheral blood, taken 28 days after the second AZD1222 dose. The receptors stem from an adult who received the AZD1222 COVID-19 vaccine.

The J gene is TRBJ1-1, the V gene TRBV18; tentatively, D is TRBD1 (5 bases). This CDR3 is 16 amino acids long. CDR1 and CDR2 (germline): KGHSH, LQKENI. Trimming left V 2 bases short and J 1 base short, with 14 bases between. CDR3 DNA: TGTGCCAGCTCACCATTGGAGGGTAGGGGGAACACTGAAGCTTTCTTT. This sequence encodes CASSPLEGRGNTEAFF.

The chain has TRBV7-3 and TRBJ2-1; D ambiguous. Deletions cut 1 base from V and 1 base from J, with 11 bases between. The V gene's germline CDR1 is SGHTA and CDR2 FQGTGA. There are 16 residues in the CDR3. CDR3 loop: CASSLMGWWSYNEQFF. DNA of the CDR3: TGTGCCAGCAGCTTAATGGGATGGTGGTCCTACAATGAGCAGTTCTTC.

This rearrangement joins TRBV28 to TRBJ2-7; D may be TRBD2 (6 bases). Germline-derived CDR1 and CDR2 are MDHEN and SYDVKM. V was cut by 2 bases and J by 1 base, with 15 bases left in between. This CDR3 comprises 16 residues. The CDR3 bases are TGTGCCAGCAGTTTAAACAGCGGGCCGTCGTCCTACGAGCAGTACTTC. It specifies CASSLNSGPSSYEQYF. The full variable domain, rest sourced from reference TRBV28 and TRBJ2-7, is DVKVTQSSRYLVKRTGEKVFLECVQDMDHENMFWYRQDPGLGLRLIYFSYDVKMKEKGDIPEGYSVSREKKERFSLILESASTNQTSMYLCASSLNSGPSSYEQYFGPGTRLTVT.

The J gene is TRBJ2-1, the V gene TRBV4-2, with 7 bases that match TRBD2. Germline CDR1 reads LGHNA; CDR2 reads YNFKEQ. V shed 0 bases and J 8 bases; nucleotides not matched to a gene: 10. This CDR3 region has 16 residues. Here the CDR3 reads CASSQDGAGEVDEQFF. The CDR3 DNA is TGTGCCAGCAGCCAAGATGGGGCGGGGGAGGTGGATGAGCAGTTCTTC.

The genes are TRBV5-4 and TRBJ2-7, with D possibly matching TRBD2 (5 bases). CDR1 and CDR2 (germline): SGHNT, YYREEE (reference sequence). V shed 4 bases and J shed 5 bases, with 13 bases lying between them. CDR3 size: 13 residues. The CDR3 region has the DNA TGTGCCAGCAGCCCACGACTACAGCACGAGCAGTACTTC. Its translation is CASSPRLQHEQYF.

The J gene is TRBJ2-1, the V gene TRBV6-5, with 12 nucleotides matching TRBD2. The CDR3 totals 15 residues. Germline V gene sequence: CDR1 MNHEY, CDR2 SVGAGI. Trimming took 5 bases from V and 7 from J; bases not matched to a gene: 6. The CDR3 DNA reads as TGTGCCAGCAGTACCAGGACTAGCGGGACGAATGAGCAGTTCTTC. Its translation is CASSTRTSGTNEQFF.

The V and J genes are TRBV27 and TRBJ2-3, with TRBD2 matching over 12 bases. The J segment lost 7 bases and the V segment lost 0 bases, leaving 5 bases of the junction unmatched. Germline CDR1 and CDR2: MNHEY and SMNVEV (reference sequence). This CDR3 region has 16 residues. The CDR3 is CASSLSPGLAGHTQYF. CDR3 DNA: TGTGCCAGCAGTTTATCCCCGGGACTAGCGGGCCATACGCAGTATTTT.

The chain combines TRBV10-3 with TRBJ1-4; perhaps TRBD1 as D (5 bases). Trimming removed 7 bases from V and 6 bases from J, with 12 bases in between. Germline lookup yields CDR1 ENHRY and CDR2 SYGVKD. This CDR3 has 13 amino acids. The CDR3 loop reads CAIKGRDDEKLFF. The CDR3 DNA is TGTGCCATCAAAGGGAGGGACGATGAAAAACTGTTTTTT.

The CDR3: CASSLPEWSGRSNYGYTF. Written as DNA, the CDR3 is TGTGCCAGCAGCTTACCGGAGTGGAGTGGGCGGTCTAACTATGGCTACACCTTC. The chain has TRBV7-2 and TRBJ1-2, with no clear D. Trimming shortened V by 2 bases and J by 0 bases, and 19 bases separated the two germline ends. Germline V gives CDR1 SGHTA, CDR2 FQGNSA. The length of the CDR3 is 18 residues.

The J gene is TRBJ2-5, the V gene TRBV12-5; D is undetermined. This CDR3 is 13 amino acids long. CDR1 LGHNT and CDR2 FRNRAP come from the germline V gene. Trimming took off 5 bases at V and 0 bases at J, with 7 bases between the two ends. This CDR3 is CASGLENQETQYF. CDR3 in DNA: TGTGCTAGTGGTCTGGAGAACCAAGAGACCCAGTACTTC.

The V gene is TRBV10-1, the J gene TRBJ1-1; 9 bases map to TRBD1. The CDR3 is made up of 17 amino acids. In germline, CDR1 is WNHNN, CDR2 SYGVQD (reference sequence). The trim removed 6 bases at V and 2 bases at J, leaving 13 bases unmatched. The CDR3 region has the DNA TGCGCCAGCAGAAACAGGGGGCGTGGGGTCCAAAACACTGAAGCTTTCTTT. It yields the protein CASRNRGRGVQNTEAFF.

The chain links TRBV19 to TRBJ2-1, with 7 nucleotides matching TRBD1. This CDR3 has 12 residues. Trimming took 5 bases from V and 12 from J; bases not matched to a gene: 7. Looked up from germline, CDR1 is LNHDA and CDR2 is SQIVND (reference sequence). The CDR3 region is CASSAGTAPQFF. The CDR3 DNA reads TGTGCCAGTAGTGCAGGGACAGCTCCGCAGTTCTTC.

The chain's CDR3 is CASSTRTGNYGYTF. The DNA for the CDR3 is TGTGCCAGCAGTACCCGGACAGGGAACTATGGCTACACCTTC. The rearrangement uses TRBV28 and TRBJ1-2; 8 bases fit TRBD1. The J segment lost 2 bases and the V segment lost 5 bases, leaving 4 bases of the junction unmatched. The CDR3 consists of 14 residues. CDR1 is MDHEN, CDR2 SYDVKM, per germline.

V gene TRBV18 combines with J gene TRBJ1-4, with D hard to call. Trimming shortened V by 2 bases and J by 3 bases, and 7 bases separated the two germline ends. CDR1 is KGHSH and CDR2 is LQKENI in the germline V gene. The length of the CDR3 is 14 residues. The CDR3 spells CASSPFSANEKLFF. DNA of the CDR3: TGTGCCAGCTCACCATTCTCTGCTAATGAAAAACTGTTTTTT.

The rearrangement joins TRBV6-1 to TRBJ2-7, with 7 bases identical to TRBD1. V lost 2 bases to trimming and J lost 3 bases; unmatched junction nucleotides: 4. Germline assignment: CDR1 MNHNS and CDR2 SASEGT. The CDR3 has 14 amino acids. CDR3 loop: CASSERTGLYEQYF. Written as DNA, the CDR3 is TGTGCCAGCAGTGAACGGACAGGACTCTACGAGCAGTACTTC.

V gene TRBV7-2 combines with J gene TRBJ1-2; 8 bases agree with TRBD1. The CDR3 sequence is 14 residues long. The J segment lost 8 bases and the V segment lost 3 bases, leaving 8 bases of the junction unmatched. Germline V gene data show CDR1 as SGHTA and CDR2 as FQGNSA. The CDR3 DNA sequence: TGTGCCAGCAGCTTGCAGGGGGCGCTAGGGGGCTACACCTTC. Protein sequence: CASSLQGALGGYTF.

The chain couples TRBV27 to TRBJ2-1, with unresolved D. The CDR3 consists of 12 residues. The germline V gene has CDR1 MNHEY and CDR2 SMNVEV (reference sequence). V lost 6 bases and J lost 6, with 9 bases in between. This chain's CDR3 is CASSPRANEQFF. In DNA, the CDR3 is TGTGCCAGCAGCCCAAGGGCCAATGAGCAGTTCTTC.

DNA of the CDR3: TGTGCCAGCAGCTTGAGGGCTGGTCTCTACGAGCAGTACTTC. It codes for CASSLRAGLYEQYF. The genes are TRBV5-6 and TRBJ2-7; unclear D gene. CDR1 is SGHDT and CDR2 is YYEEEE in the germline V gene. Trimming took 1 base from V and 3 from J, leaving 11 bases between them. The CDR3 has 14 amino acids.

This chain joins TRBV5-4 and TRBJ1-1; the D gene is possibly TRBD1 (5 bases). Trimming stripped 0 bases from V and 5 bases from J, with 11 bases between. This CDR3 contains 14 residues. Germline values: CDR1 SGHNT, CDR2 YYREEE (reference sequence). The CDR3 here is CASSLGQGGTEAFF. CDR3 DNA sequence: TGTGCCAGCAGCTTGGGTCAGGGAGGGACTGAAGCTTTCTTT.

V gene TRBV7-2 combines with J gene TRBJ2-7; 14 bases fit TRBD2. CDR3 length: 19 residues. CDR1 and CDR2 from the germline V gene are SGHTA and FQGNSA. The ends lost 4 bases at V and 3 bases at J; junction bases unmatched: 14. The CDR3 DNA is TGTGCCAGCAGCTCCCGACTAGCGGGAGGGCCCGGGTCCAGCTACGAGCAGTACTTC. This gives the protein CASSSRLAGGPGSSYEQYF.

CDR3 loop: CASSEVLAGGGTDTQYF. The CDR3 nucleotides are TGTGCCAGCAGTGAAGTCCTAGCGGGAGGGGGCACAGATACGCAGTATTTT. This chain connects TRBV6-1 to TRBJ2-3, with 12 bases aligning to TRBD2. Trimming cost V 1 base and J 1 base; bases outside gene matches: 3. The CDR3 is made up of 17 amino acids. Germline lookup yields CDR1 MNHNS and CDR2 SASEGT.

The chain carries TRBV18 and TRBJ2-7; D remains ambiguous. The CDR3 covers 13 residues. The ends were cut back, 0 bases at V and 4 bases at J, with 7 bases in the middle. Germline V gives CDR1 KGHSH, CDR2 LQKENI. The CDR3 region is CASSPPSGYEQYF. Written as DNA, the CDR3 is TGTGCCAGCTCACCACCTTCCGGGTACGAGCAGTACTTC.

CDR3 nucleotide sequence: TGTGCCATCAGTGAGGGGGACGCCTCCTACGAGCAGTACTTC. Its translation: CAISEGDASYEQYF. This chain links TRBV10-3 with TRBJ2-7, with D possibly being TRBD1 or TRBD2 (5 bases each). V shed 2 bases and J shed 0 bases, with 8 bases lying between them. This CDR3 comprises 14 residues. The germline V gene has CDR1 ENHRY and CDR2 SYGVKD.

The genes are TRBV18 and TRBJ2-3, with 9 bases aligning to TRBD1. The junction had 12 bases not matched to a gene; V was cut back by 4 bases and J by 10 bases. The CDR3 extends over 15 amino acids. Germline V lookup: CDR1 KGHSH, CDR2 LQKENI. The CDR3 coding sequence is TGTGCCAGCTCACAAAGTCCCGGGACAGGGTCCGCGCAGTATTTT. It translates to CASSQSPGTGSAQYF.

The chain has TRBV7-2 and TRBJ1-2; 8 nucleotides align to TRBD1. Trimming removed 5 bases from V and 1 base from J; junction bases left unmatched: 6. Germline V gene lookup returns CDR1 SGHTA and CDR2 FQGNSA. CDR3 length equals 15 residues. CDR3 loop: CASSLNRGINYGYTF. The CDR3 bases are TGTGCCAGCAGCCTGAACAGGGGGATTAACTATGGCTACACCTTC.